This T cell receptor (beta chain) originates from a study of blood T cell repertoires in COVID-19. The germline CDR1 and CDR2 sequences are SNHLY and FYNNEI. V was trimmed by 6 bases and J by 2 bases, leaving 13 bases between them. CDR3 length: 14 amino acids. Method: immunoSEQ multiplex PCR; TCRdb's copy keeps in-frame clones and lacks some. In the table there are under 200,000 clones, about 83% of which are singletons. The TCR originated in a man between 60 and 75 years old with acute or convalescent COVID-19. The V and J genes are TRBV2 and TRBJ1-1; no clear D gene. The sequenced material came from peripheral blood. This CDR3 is CASSVLGLNTEAFF. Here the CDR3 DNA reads TGTGCCAGCAGCGTCCTAGGCCTTAACACTGAAGCTTTCTTT.